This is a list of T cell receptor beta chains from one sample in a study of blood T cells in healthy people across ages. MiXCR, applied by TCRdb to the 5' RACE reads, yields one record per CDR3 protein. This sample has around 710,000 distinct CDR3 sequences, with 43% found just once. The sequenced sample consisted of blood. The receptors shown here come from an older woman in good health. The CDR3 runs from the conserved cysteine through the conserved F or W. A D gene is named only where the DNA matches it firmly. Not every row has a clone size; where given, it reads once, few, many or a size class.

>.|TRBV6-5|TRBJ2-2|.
CASSSNADSRYTGELFF
TGTGCCAGCAGTTCCAATGCGGACAGCCGATACACCGGGGAGCTGTTTTTT
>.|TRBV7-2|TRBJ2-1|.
CASSPGVGLGRYSEQFF
TGTGCCAGCAGCCCAGGCGTGGGACTCGGAAGATACAGTGAGCAGTTCTTC
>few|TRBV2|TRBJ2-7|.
CASSDREAEQYF
TGTGCCAGCAGTGATAGAGAGGCCGAGCAGTACTTC
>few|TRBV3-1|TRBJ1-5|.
CASSVYLNQPQHF
TGTGCCAGCAGCGTTTACCTCAATCAGCCCCAGCATTTT
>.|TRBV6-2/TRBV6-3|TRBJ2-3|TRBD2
CASSYLSGRFADTQYF
TGTGCCAGCAGTTATCTTAGCGGGAGATTCGCAGATACGCAGTATTTT
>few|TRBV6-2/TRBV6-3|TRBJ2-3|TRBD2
CASSYSRLAGGPGDTQYF
TGTGCCAGCAGTTACTCGAGGCTAGCGGGAGGGCCTGGAGATACGCAGTATTTT
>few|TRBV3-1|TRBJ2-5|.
CASSQGPGVETQYF
TGTGCCAGCAGCCAAGGGCCAGGGGTGGAGACCCAGTACTTC
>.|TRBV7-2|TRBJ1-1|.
CASSSLGGVNTEAFF
TGTGCCAGCAGCTCCCTCGGGGGGGTGAACACTGAAGCTTTCTTT
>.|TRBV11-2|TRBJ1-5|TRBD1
CASSLVAGQAKNRFGYSNQPQHF
TGTGCCAGCAGCTTAGTTGCGGGACAGGCCAAAAACAGATTCGGTTATAGCAATCAGCCCCAGCATTTT
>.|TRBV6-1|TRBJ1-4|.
CASSDRGETNEKLFF
TGTGCCAGCAGTGACCGGGGGGAGACCAATGAAAAACTGTTTTTT
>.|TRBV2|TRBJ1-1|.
CASVRQPSNTEAFF
TGTGCCAGCGTTCGCCAGCCAAGCAACACTGAAGCTTTCTTT
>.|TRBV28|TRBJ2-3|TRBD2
CASSRSGTPDTQYF
TGTGCCAGCAGCCGTAGCGGGACCCCAGATACGCAGTATTTT
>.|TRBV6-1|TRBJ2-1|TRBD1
CASSGQGADSYNEQFF
TGTGCCAGCAGTGGACAGGGTGCCGACTCCTACAATGAGCAGTTCTTC
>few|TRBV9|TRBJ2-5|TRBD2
CASSVGSGSVQETQYF
TGTGCCAGCAGCGTAGGGAGCGGGAGTGTTCAAGAGACCCAGTACTTC
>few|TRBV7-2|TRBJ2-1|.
CASSLGTPLEGEQFF
TGTGCCAGCAGCCTCGGGACTCCGCTTGAGGGAGAGCAGTTCTTC
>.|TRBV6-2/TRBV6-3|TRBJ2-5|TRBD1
CASSYIGTGLSMQYF
TGTGCCAGCAGTTACATAGGGACAGGTCTTTCCATGCAGTACTTC
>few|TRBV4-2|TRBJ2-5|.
CASSQDGLAQETQYF
TGTGCCAGCAGCCAAGATGGGCTAGCGCAAGAGACCCAGTACTTC
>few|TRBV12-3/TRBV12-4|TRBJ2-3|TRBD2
CASTLSGSRTDTQYF
TGTGCCAGCACTCTTAGCGGGAGCCGCACAGATACGCAGTATTTT
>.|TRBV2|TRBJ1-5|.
CASSDRDPNQPQHF
TGTGCCAGCAGTGACAGGGACCCGAATCAGCCCCAGCATTTT
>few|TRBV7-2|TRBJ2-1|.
CASSGPPFLSTFF
TGTGCCAGCAGCGGCCCCCCATTTTTGTCCACGTTCTTC
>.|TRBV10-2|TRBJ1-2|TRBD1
CASSDRVNSGYTF
TGCGCCAGCAGCGACAGGGTCAACAGCGGCTACACCTTC
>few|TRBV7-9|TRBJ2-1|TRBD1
CASSFKPGQGYNEQFF
TGTGCCAGCAGCTTTAAGCCGGGACAGGGCTACAATGAGCAGTTCTTC
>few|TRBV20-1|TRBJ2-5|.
CSARGPGGYQETQYF
TGCAGTGCTAGAGGCCCTGGGGGCTACCAAGAGACCCAGTACTTC
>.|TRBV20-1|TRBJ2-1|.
CSARDTTNEQFF
TGCAGTGCGAGGGACACTACAAATGAGCAGTTCTTC
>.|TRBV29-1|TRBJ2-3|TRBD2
CSVEEGGLAHTQYF
TGCAGCGTTGAAGAAGGAGGACTAGCGCATACGCAGTATTTT
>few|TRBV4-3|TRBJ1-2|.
CASSQDRRVGYTF
TGCGCCAGCAGCCAAGACCGGAGGGTTGGCTACACCTTC
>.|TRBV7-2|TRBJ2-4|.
CASNLVGGDIQYF
TGTGCCAGCAACTTAGTAGGCGGTGACATTCAGTACTTC
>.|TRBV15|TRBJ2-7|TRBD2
CATSRPASGSYEQYF
TGTGCCACCAGCAGACCCGCTAGCGGCTCCTACGAGCAGTACTTC